One and the same sample provided the 30 T cell receptor beta chains below, sequenced in a study of cytomegalovirus exposure and HLA in healthy donors. The PCR employed 60 Vbeta primers together with 13 Jbeta primers. The assay was immunoSEQ multiplex PCR, and TCRdb's table has in-frame clones only and misses some. The sample consists of fewer than 130,000 clones, approximately 82% of them appearing once. The source material was PBMCs. The source is a man younger than 40 in good health and CMV-seropositive.

The V gene is TRBV7-2, the J gene TRBJ1-2, with D unclear. Deletions cut 5 bases from V and 6 bases from J, with 22 bases between. Germline CDR1 is SGHTA and CDR2 is FQGNSA. The CDR3 spans 16 residues. The CDR3 DNA is TGTGCCAGCAGCCATCCGGGGTTATTCGGATCGGATGGCTACACCTTC. This translates into CASSHPGLFGSDGYTF.

V gene TRBV28 combines with J gene TRBJ1-2, with D perhaps matching TRBD1 (6 bases). The ends were cut back, 5 bases at V and 0 bases at J, with 16 bases in the middle. CDR1 MDHEN and CDR2 SYDVKM come from the germline V gene. The CDR3 is made up of 16 amino acids. The CDR3 region has the DNA TGTGCCAGCAGTCGACAGGAAATGGGACCTAACTATGGCTACACCTTC. Amino acids: CASSRQEMGPNYGYTF.

The CDR3 bases are TGTGCCAGCAGGAAACAGGCAACTAATGAAAAACTGTTTTTT. Residues: CASRKQATNEKLFF. The V call is TRBV6-5, the J call TRBJ1-4, with D perhaps matching TRBD1 (5 bases). The CDR3 length is 14 residues. The V gene's germline CDR1 is MNHEY and CDR2 SVGAGI. The ends were cut back, 6 bases at V and 0 bases at J, with 8 bases in the middle.

Concerning this clone: Within the sample, other DNA sequences also encode this same CDR3. This chain links TRBV7-9 with TRBJ2-5; 7 bases align to TRBD1. Germline CDR1 reads SEHNR; CDR2 reads FQNEAQ (reference sequence). CDR3 length: 14 residues. Trimming cost V 5 bases and J 1 base; bases outside gene matches: 4. This chain's CDR3 is CASSLGQTQETQYF. CDR3 sequence (DNA): TGTGCCAGCAGCCTGGGACAGACCCAAGAGACCCAGTACTTC.

The chain has TRBV30 and TRBJ2-7; 8 bases line up with TRBD2. The germline CDR1 and CDR2 sequences are GTSNPN and SVGIG (reference sequence). V lost 5 bases to trimming and J lost 0 bases; unmatched junction nucleotides: 0. This CDR3 spans 12 amino acids. CDR3 region: CAWRGGSYEQYF. DNA of the CDR3: TGTGCCTGGCGGGGGGGCTCCTACGAGCAGTACTTC.

The table lists this clone with a few counts. This chain joins TRBV5-1 and TRBJ1-5, with D perhaps matching TRBD1 (5 bases). The CDR3 is 15 amino acids. CDR1 and CDR2 (germline): SGHRS, YFSETQ. V was clipped by 0 bases and J by 3 bases, with 10 bases between them. The CDR3 region has the DNA TGCGCCAGCAGCTTGGCGGGGGACGTCAATCAGCCCCAGCATTTT. Residues: CASSLAGDVNQPQHF.

The V and J genes are TRBV28 and TRBJ2-7; possible D gene TRBD1, 5 bases. Germline CDR1 reads MDHEN; CDR2 reads SYDVKM. The CDR3 has 15 amino acids. V gave up 2 bases and J gave up 2 bases, with 13 bases separating them. This chain's CDR3 is CASSLRGSLPYEQYF. CDR3 DNA sequence: TGTGCCAGCAGTTTAAGGGGAAGCCTCCCCTACGAGCAGTACTTC.

This CDR3 reads CASSLGLTTNPQYF. The CDR3 DNA is TGTGCCAGCAGCTTAGGTCTGACTACGAACCCCCAGTACTTC. V and J are TRBV7-2 and TRBJ2-5; tentative D call: TRBD2 (5 bases). This CDR3 contains 14 residues. From germline, CDR1 is SGHTA and CDR2 FQGNSA. With 1 base removed from V and 9 bases from J, the gap between germline ends came to 15 bases.

This chain connects TRBV30 to TRBJ2-3, with D possibly matching TRBD1 (6 bases). This CDR3 spans 13 amino acids. Germline values: CDR1 GTSNPN, CDR2 SVGIG (reference sequence). Trimming removed 3 bases at V and 4 bases at J, with 11 bases between. CDR3 residues: CAWRPQGPDTQYF. CDR3 sequence (DNA): TGTGCCTGGAGGCCACAGGGACCAGATACGCAGTATTTT.

The chain employs TRBV2 and TRBJ2-3; 8 bases map to TRBD2. In germline, CDR1 is SNHLY, CDR2 FYNNEI. Trimming removed 0 bases from V and 2 bases from J; junction bases left unmatched: 7. This CDR3 is 17 amino acids long. In DNA form, the CDR3 reads TGTGCCAGCAGTGAAGCCTTTGGCGGGGGGACCACAGATACGCAGTATTTT. Translation gives CASSEAFGGGTTDTQYF.

The chain combines TRBV30 with TRBJ1-1; a possible D gene is TRBD1 (5 bases). The CDR3 is 13 amino acids. V was pared by 1 base and J by 4 bases, with 10 bases between. From germline, CDR1 is GTSNPN and CDR2 SVGIG (reference sequence). The CDR3 DNA reads as TGTGCCTGGAGTGAGGGGAGGGCCACTGAAGCTTTCTTT. Its translation is CAWSEGRATEAFF.

This clone was counted a few times. The chain couples TRBV4-1 to TRBJ2-1, with D perhaps matching TRBD1 (6 bases). Trimming left V 0 bases short and J 9 bases short, with 12 bases between. CDR1 and CDR2 (germline): MGHRA, YSYEKL. The CDR3 sequence is 14 residues long. This chain's CDR3 is CASSQEGAYGEQFF. The DNA of the CDR3 is TGCGCCAGCAGCCAAGAGGGGGCATACGGTGAGCAGTTCTTC.

CDR3 region: CASSLSSGDGDTQYF. CDR3 sequence (DNA): TGTGCCAGCAGTTTGTCTAGCGGGGATGGAGATACGCAGTATTTT. The rearrangement links TRBV27 to TRBJ2-3; 9 bases are a match to TRBD2. Per the germline V gene, CDR1 is MNHEY and CDR2 is SMNVEV (reference sequence). This CDR3 comprises 15 residues. The ends lost 3 bases at V and 5 bases at J; junction bases unmatched: 6.

The V and J genes are TRBV2 and TRBJ1-1; D is perhaps TRBD1 (5 bases). CDR1 is SNHLY, CDR2 FYNNEI, per germline. CDR3 length: 13 amino acids. V lost 10 bases to trimming and J lost 4 bases, with 16 bases between them. CDR3 nucleotides: TGTGCCAACCCCTGGGGGGGGTCCACTGAAGCTTTCTTT. Protein sequence: CANPWGGSTEAFF.

The chain carries TRBV11-2 and TRBJ1-5; 7 bases match TRBD1. J gave up 7 bases and V 5 bases, and 8 bases lay outside the gene matches. This CDR3 contains 14 residues. CDR1 and CDR2 (germline): SGHAT, FQNNGV. The CDR3 nucleotides are TGTGCCAGCAGCCCTCAGGGGGAAGGGCAGCCCCAGCATTTT. Translating gives CASSPQGEGQPQHF.

This chain links TRBV7-9 with TRBJ2-3; maybe TRBD1 (5 bases). Trimming left V 3 bases short and J 4 bases short, with 17 bases between. CDR1 is SEHNR and CDR2 is FQNEAQ in the germline V gene (reference sequence). This CDR3 is built from 16 residues. This CDR3 is CASSFGYGAAADTQYF. CDR3 nucleotides: TGTGCCAGCAGCTTTGGTTATGGGGCGGCCGCAGATACGCAGTATTTT.

This clone was seen more than once but under ten times. V gene TRBV6-6 combines with J gene TRBJ2-1; 9 bases agree with TRBD1. The V and J ends lost 6 bases and 13 bases, in that order; junction bases with no gene match: 7. The CDR3 has 12 residues. Germline V gene data show CDR1 as MNHNY and CDR2 as SVGAGI (reference sequence). The DNA for the CDR3 is TGTGCCAGCAGCCCTAAACAGGGGGCACAGTTCTTC. Its translation: CASSPKQGAQFF.

J is TRBJ2-5 and V is TRBV5-1, with D possibly matching TRBD2 (6 bases). Germline CDR1 SGHRS, CDR2 YFSETQ. The ends were cut back, 0 bases at V and 4 bases at J, with 13 bases in the middle. The CDR3 length is 15 residues. CDR3: CASSLALGGAETQYF. The CDR3 DNA reads TGCGCCAGCAGCTTGGCCCTGGGCGGGGCAGAGACCCAGTACTTC.

The J gene is TRBJ2-4, the V gene TRBV6-6; D possibly corresponds to TRBD1 (5 bases). The V gene lost 9 bases and the J gene lost 6 bases, with 21 bases spanning the gap. In germline, CDR1 is MNHNY, CDR2 SVGAGI (reference sequence). The CDR3 loop spans 15 amino acids. DNA for the CDR3: TGTGCCAGTATTTATCTGACAGTGCCAGGAAACATTCAGTACTTC. It translates to CASIYLTVPGNIQYF.

A word on this clone: This sample includes further DNA sequences coding for the same CDR3. This rearrangement joins TRBV10-3 to TRBJ2-3; TRBD2 aligns across 9 bases. V was clipped by 0 bases and J by 3 bases; unmatched bases: 10. Germline values: CDR1 ENHRY, CDR2 SYGVKD. The CDR3 has 18 amino acids. In DNA, the CDR3 is TGTGCCATCAGTGAGTCGACGGTAGCGGGGGTTGGGACAGATACGCAGTATTTT. The encoded protein is CAISESTVAGVGTDTQYF.

The CDR3 sequence: CASWDRAYQETQYF. In DNA form, the CDR3 reads TGCGCCAGTTGGGACAGGGCTTACCAAGAGACCCAGTACTTC. The chain carries TRBV10-2 and TRBJ2-5; 9 nucleotides line up with TRBD1. The J segment lost 0 bases and the V segment lost 9 bases, leaving 5 bases of the junction unmatched. From germline, CDR1 is WSHSY and CDR2 SAAADI. This CDR3 region has 14 residues.

V is TRBV30 and J is TRBJ1-2, with a weak D call TRBD1 (5 bases). The germline V and J ends were trimmed by 4 bases and 6 bases, with 21 bases remaining between them. The CDR3 spans 15 residues. Germline assignment: CDR1 GTSNPN and CDR2 SVGIG (reference sequence). CDR3 region: CAWNRGGVGRNGYTF. CDR3 sequence (DNA): TGTGCCTGGAACCGAGGAGGGGTCGGTCGTAATGGCTACACCTTC.

The sample holds a few counts of this clone. The chain recombines TRBV15 with TRBJ2-3, with 11 bases identical to TRBD2. The CDR3 length is 15 residues. V dropped 0 bases and J dropped 4; count of bases not matched to a gene: 0. Per the germline V gene, CDR1 is LNHNV and CDR2 is YYDKDF (reference sequence). The CDR3 DNA is TGTGCCACCAGCAGAGATAGCGGGGGGGCAGATACGCAGTATTTT. Encoded protein: CATSRDSGGADTQYF.

The chain carries TRBV4-3 and TRBJ2-5; 8 nucleotides align to TRBD2. Germline V lookup: CDR1 LGHNA, CDR2 YSLEER. The CDR3 has 14 amino acids. V was pared by 0 bases and J by 12 bases, with 9 bases of the junction left unmatched. The CDR3 DNA reads TGCGCCAGCAGCCAAGACCTTGGGCCGGGGGGGAAGTACTTC. Amino acid sequence: CASSQDLGPGGKYF.

This clone has more than one count but fewer than ten. The CDR3 is CASSTTSGSSYEQYF. CDR3 nucleotide sequence: TGTGCCAGTAGTACCACTAGCGGGAGCTCCTACGAGCAGTACTTC. The chain links TRBV19 to TRBJ2-7; 11 bases align to TRBD2. Germline-derived CDR1 and CDR2 are LNHDA and SQIVND (reference sequence). This CDR3 region has 15 residues. The V gene end was trimmed by 4 bases and the J gene end by 0 bases; junction bases not matched to a gene: 2. Combining the CDR3 with reference TRBV19 and TRBJ2-7 gives the whole variable domain DGGITQSPKYLFRKEGQNVTLSCEQNLNHDAMYWYRQDPGQGLRLIYYSQIVNDFQKGDIAEGYSVSREKKESFPLTVTSAQKNPTAFYLCASSTTSGSSYEQYFGPGTRLTVT.

V is TRBV6-4 and J is TRBJ1-6; 10 nucleotides align to TRBD1. V lost 5 bases and J lost 7; bases outside the gene matches: 5. Germline V gene lookup returns CDR1 MRHNA and CDR2 SNTAGT. The CDR3 length is 15 residues. CDR3 sequence reads: CASSQGTGDNSPLHF. CDR3 nucleotides: TGTGCCAGCAGTCAAGGGACAGGGGACAATTCACCCCTCCACTTT.

The rearrangement links TRBV14 to TRBJ1-6, with a tentative D call TRBD1 (5 bases). V lost 3 bases, J lost 8 bases, and 14 bases lay in between. This CDR3 contains 15 residues. Germline CDR1 SGHDN, CDR2 FVKESK. CDR3 in DNA: TGTGCCAGCAGCCACAAGACAGCCTTCTATTCACCCCTCCACTTT. This encodes CASSHKTAFYSPLHF.

The chain carries TRBV5-1 and TRBJ2-3; unclear D gene. Between the trimmed V and J ends, which lost 7 bases and 0 bases, there was a span of 21 bases. The germline gives CDR1 SGHRS, CDR2 YFSETQ. The CDR3 consists of 17 residues. The CDR3 DNA reads TGCGCCAGCTCCCTCCAGCAGGCGATAGTAAGCACAGATACGCAGTATTTT. Its protein is CASSLQQAIVSTDTQYF.

This chain connects TRBV6-1 to TRBJ1-3, with 9 bases that match TRBD1. Germline V gives CDR1 MNHNS, CDR2 SASEGT. This CDR3 region has 15 residues. With 5 bases clipped from V and 0 bases from J, the junction kept 2 bases outside the gene matches. CDR3 sequence: CASSQDRGSGNTIYF. As DNA, the CDR3 is TGTGCCAGCAGTCAGGACAGGGGCTCTGGAAACACCATATATTTT.

V is TRBV5-5 and J is TRBJ1-4; TRBD1 agrees at 11 bases. Trimming took 3 bases from V and 2 from J; bases not matched to a gene: 12. The length of the CDR3 is 19 residues. The germline CDR1 and CDR2 sequences are SGHKS and YYEKEE (reference sequence). The CDR3 DNA reads TGTGCCAGCAGCTCACCTGGTGGACAGGGGGCCTGGACTAATGAAAAACTGTTTTTT. Translating gives CASSSPGGQGAWTNEKLFF.